These 20 T cell receptor beta chains share one sample of origin, sequenced in a study of human T cells and chemical hapten exposure. Time point specified: pre-sensitization, week 0. Treatment meaning: therapeutic diphenylcyclopropenone sensitization with weekly scalp DPC. TCRdb reprocessed the RACE reads via MiXCR and lists one record per CDR3 protein. This sample has roughly 260,000 distinct CDR3 sequences, with 7% to 10% found just once. Sequenced here: whole blood, sampled in connection with sensitization to the hapten diphenylcyclopropenone (DPC). The source of these receptors is a woman between 35 and 50 years old with alopecia areata. Some clones in this sample may be carry-over from other donors' samples.

CDR3 amino acids: CASDHCLFF. The CDR3 coding sequence is TGTGCCAGCGATCATTGTTTGTTCTTC. V is TRBV12-3 or TRBV12-4 and J is TRBJ2-1; no definite D call. This CDR3 comprises 9 residues. Deletions cut 8 bases from V and 15 bases from J, with 11 bases between.

The chain joins TRBV25-1 to TRBJ2-7; TRBD2 matches at 10 bases. With 5 bases clipped from V and 6 bases from J, the junction kept 7 bases outside the gene matches. The CDR3 is made up of 14 amino acids. CDR1 and CDR2 from the germline V gene are MGHDK and SYGVNS. The CDR3 DNA reads as TGTGCCAGCAGTCATTCTAGCGGGGGAGGCGAGCAGTACTTC. This translates into CASSHSSGGGEQYF.

The CDR3 DNA follows: TGTGCCAGCAGTGACGGGAATGAGCAGTTCTTC. Translated, it gives CASSDGNEQFF. This chain links TRBV28 with TRBJ2-1; D call uncertain. Germline V gene data show CDR1 as MDHEN and CDR2 as SYDVKM. Trimming cost V 5 bases and J 7 bases, with 6 bases left between them. The CDR3 runs to 11 residues.

Many counts were recorded for this clonotype. The CDR3 DNA follows: TGTGCCAGCAGTTTAGCGGGAGGGCCGAGCACAGATACGCAGTATTTT. The encoded protein is CASSLAGGPSTDTQYF. This rearrangement joins TRBV12-3 or TRBV12-4 to TRBJ2-3, with 7 bases matching TRBD2. The CDR3 is made up of 16 amino acids. Trimming took 0 bases from V and 0 from J; bases not matched to a gene: 3.

Only a few counts were recorded for this clonotype. The genes are TRBV5-1 and TRBJ2-7; D remains ambiguous. Trimming cost V 0 bases and J 2 bases, with 9 bases left between them. Germline loops: CDR1 SGHRS, CDR2 YFSETQ. CDR3 length equals 14 residues. The chain's CDR3 is CASSLEGPPYEQYF. The CDR3 DNA is TGCGCCAGCAGCTTGGAAGGACCGCCCTACGAGCAGTACTTC.

This clonotype was picked up a small number of times. V gene TRBV29-1 combines with J gene TRBJ2-2; D is perhaps TRBD2 (5 bases). The CDR3 loop spans 12 amino acids. Germline lookup yields CDR1 SQVTM and CDR2 ANQGSEA. V gave up 6 bases and J gave up 7 bases, with 12 bases separating them. As DNA, the CDR3 is TGCAGCGTCCAGGCTAGCAACGGGGAGCTGTTTTTT. Translating gives CSVQASNGELFF.

In this sample, this clonotype turned up a few times. The chain links TRBV7-8 to TRBJ2-6; D gene uncertain. Germline values: CDR1 SGHVS, CDR2 FQNEAQ. V was cut by 5 bases and J by 0 bases, with 8 bases left in between. The length of the CDR3 is 15 residues. The CDR3 DNA sequence: TGTGCCAGCAGCCCCTTGAGCTCTGGGGCCAACGTCCTGACTTTC. This sequence encodes CASSPLSSGANVLTF.

This clonotype turned up a few times. This rearrangement joins TRBV28 to TRBJ2-7, with D perhaps TRBD1 or TRBD2 (5 bases each). Germline assignment: CDR1 MDHEN and CDR2 SYDVKM. This CDR3 is 15 amino acids long. V gave up 6 bases and J gave up 2 bases, with 17 bases separating them. The CDR3 bases are TGTGCCAGCAGAGAACCGGGACCCCTGGCCTACGAGCAGTACTTC. Translated: CASREPGPLAYEQYF.

In its sample, this clonotype was seen a few times. CDR3 nucleotide sequence: TGTGCCATCAGTCGACACAGGGATGACACAGATACGCAGTATTTT. Translation gives CAISRHRDDTDTQYF. This sequence joins TRBV10-3 and TRBJ2-3; possible D gene TRBD1, 6 bases. The length of the CDR3 is 15 residues. The V end was cut by 5 bases, the J end by 2 bases, with 14 bases between. The V gene's germline CDR1 is ENHRY and CDR2 SYGVKD.

This clonotype has ten or more counts. The rearrangement uses TRBV5-1 and TRBJ2-1; D gene uncertain. Germline V lookup: CDR1 SGHRS, CDR2 YFSETQ. V shed 3 bases and J shed 9 bases, with 16 bases lying between them. This CDR3 has 14 amino acids. The CDR3 loop is CASSSHNRGLEQFF. CDR3 sequence (DNA): TGCGCCAGCAGCTCACACAACCGAGGTCTTGAGCAGTTCTTC.

This clonotype appeared a few times. The chain combines TRBV12-3 or TRBV12-4 with TRBJ2-2; D remains ambiguous. This CDR3 is built from 15 residues. Deletions cut 0 bases from V and 6 bases from J, with 11 bases between. CDR3 sequence (DNA): TGTGCCAGCAGTTTAGCTGGCTTTATCCCCGGGGAGCTGTTTTTT. It translates to CASSLAGFIPGELFF.

This clonotype was counted between two and nine times. This chain joins TRBV6-2 or TRBV6-3 and TRBJ2-2, with D perhaps being TRBD1 or TRBD2 (5 bases each). Germline V gives CDR1 MNHEY, CDR2 SVGEGT. CDR3 length: 14 amino acids. Trimming removed 10 bases at V and 4 bases at J, with 16 bases between. The CDR3 coding sequence is TGTGCCACCACTCCTAGAGGGACCACCGGGGAGCTGTTTTTT. Translated: CATTPRGTTGELFF.

This clonotype was counted only a few times. V and J are TRBV27 and TRBJ2-1; 8 bases line up with TRBD2. Trimming took 2 bases from V and 6 from J; bases not matched to a gene: 6. Germline V gene data show CDR1 as MNHEY and CDR2 as SMNVEV (reference sequence). CDR3 length: 15 residues. The CDR3 is CASSLTSGRINEQFF. The CDR3 DNA is TGTGCCAGCAGTTTAACTAGCGGACGGATCAATGAGCAGTTCTTC.

Only a few counts were recorded for this clonotype. The chain combines TRBV7-8 with TRBJ1-2, with D possibly being TRBD1 (6 bases). V was shortened by 3 bases and J by 4 bases, with 6 bases between the two germline ends. The CDR3 sequence is 12 residues long. The V gene's germline CDR1 is SGHVS and CDR2 FQNEAQ. The CDR3 bases are TGTGCCAGCAGCTTGGGGGCCTATGGCTACACCTTC. It encodes CASSLGAYGYTF.

This sequence joins TRBV30 and TRBJ2-1; D possibly matches TRBD1 or TRBD2 (6 bases each). Trimming pared 8 bases from V and 3 bases from J, leaving 11 bases between. This CDR3 spans 12 amino acids. CDR1 is GTSNPN and CDR2 is SVGIG in the germline V gene (reference sequence). CDR3 coding DNA: TGTGCCCGGGGGCGGGGCTACAATGAGCAGTTCTTC. It yields the protein CARGRGYNEQFF.

This clonotype turned up a few times. The DNA for the CDR3 is TGTGCCAGCAGCTCGCCCCCCGGGGCTGAAGCTTTCTTT. This sequence encodes CASSSPPGAEAFF. The chain employs TRBV7-2 and TRBJ1-1; D is unclear. The CDR3 consists of 13 residues. Germline values: CDR1 SGHTA, CDR2 FQGNSA. With 4 bases removed from V and 6 bases from J, the gap between germline ends came to 12 bases.

The V and J genes are TRBV20-1 and TRBJ2-3, with D perhaps matching TRBD2 (6 bases). The CDR3 totals 14 residues. Germline CDR1 and CDR2: DFQATT and SNEGSKA (reference sequence). V was trimmed by 3 bases and J by 4 bases, leaving 14 bases between them. The CDR3 loop is CSARGPGLPDTQYF. DNA for the CDR3: TGCAGTGCTAGGGGACCGGGACTCCCAGATACGCAGTATTTT.

In its sample, this clonotype was seen a few times. The V gene is TRBV20-1, the J gene TRBJ2-1; 7 bases fit TRBD1. CDR1 is DFQATT, CDR2 SNEGSKA, per germline (reference sequence). The CDR3 totals 12 residues. The trim removed 7 bases at V and 1 base at J, leaving 1 base unmatched. The CDR3 region is CSVQGSYNEQFF. The CDR3 coding sequence is TGCAGTGTACAGGGGTCCTACAATGAGCAGTTCTTC.

This clonotype was recorded a few times. J is TRBJ2-2 and V is TRBV5-6; D might be TRBD1 (5 bases). Trimming removed 2 bases at V and 1 base at J, with 9 bases between. CDR3 length: 15 residues. Per the germline V gene, CDR1 is SGHDT and CDR2 is YYEEEE. As DNA, the CDR3 is TGTGCCAGCAGCTTATACGGACAGAACACCGGGGAGCTGTTTTTT. This sequence encodes CASSLYGQNTGELFF.

Only a few counts were recorded for this clonotype. The V call is TRBV2, the J call TRBJ2-3; D might be TRBD1 (5 bases). There are 15 residues in the CDR3. The germline gives CDR1 SNHLY, CDR2 FYNNEI. The ends were cut back, 4 bases at V and 0 bases at J, with 11 bases in the middle. The CDR3 region is CASSGLGASTDTQYF. Here the CDR3 DNA reads TGTGCCAGCAGTGGGTTAGGGGCGAGCACAGATACGCAGTATTTT.